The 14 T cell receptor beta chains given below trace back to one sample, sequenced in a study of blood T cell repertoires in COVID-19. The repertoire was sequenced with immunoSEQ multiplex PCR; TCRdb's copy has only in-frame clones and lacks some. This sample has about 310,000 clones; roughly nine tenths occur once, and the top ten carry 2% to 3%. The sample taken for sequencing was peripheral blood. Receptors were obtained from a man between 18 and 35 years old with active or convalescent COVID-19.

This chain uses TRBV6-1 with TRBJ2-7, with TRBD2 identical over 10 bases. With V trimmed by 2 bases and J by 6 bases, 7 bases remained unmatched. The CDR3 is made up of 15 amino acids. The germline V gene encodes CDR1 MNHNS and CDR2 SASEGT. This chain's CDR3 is CASSELGLAEIEQYF. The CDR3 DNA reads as TGTGCCAGCAGTGAATTAGGACTAGCGGAAATCGAGCAGTACTTC.

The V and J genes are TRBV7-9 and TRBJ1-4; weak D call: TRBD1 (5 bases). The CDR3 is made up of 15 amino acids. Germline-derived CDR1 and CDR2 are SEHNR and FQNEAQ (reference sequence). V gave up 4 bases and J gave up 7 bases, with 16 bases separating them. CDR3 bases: TGTGCCAGCAGCTCGCTGGTCCAGGGAGGTGAAAAACTGTTTTTT. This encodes CASSSLVQGGEKLFF. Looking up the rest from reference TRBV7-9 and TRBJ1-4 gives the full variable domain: DTGVSQNPRHKITKRGQNVTFRCDPISEHNRLYWYRQTLGQGPEFLTYFQNEAQLEKSRLLSDRFSAERPKGSFSTLEIQRTEQGDSAMYLCASSSLVQGGEKLFFGSGTQLSVL.

The DNA for the CDR3 is TGTGCCAGCAGCCAAGAGTTTAGCGGGGCTGTCTCCTACAATGAGCAGTTCTTC. It is translated as CASSQEFSGAVSYNEQFF. The chain combines TRBV3-1 (or the pseudogene TRBV3-2) with TRBJ2-1; 8 bases match TRBD2. The V gene's germline CDR1 is LGHDT and CDR2 YNNKEL (reference sequence). V shed 0 bases and J 0 bases; nucleotides not matched to a gene: 7. CDR3 size: 18 residues.

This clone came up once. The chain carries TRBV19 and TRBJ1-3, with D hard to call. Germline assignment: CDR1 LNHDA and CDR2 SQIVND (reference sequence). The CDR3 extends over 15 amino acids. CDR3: CATRMRGSSGNTIYF. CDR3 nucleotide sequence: TGTGCTACACGGATGCGGGGTTCCTCTGGAAACACCATATATTTT.

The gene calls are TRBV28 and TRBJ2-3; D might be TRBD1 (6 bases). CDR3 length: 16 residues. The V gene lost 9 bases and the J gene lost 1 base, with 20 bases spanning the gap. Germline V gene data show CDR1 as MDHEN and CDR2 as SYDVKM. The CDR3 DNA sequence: TGTGCCAGTAGTAACCGGGACACCTCTCGCACAGATACGCAGTATTTT. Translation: CASSNRDTSRTDTQYF.

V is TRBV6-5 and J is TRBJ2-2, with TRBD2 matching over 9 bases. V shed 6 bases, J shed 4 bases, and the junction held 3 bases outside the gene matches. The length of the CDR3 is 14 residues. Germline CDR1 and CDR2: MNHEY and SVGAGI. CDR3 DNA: TGTGCCAGCAGATTAGCGGGAGTCACCGGGGAGCTGTTTTTT. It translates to CASRLAGVTGELFF.

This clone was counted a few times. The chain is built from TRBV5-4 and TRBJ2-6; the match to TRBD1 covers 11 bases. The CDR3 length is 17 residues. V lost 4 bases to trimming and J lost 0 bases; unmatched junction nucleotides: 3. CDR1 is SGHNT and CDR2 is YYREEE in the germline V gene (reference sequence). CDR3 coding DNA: TGTGCCAGCAGCACTGGACAGGGGGCCTCTGGGGCCAACGTCCTGACTTTC. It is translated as CASSTGQGASGANVLTF.

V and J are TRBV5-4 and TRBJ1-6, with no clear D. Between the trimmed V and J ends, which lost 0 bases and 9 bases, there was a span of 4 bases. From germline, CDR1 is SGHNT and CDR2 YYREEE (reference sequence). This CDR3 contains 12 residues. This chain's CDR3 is CASSLASSPLHF. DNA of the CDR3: TGTGCCAGCAGCTTGGCCTCTTCACCCCTCCACTTT.

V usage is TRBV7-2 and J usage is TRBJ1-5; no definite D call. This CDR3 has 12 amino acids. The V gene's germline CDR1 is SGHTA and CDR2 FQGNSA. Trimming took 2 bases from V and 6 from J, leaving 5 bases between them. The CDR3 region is CASSLFRQPQHF. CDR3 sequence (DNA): TGTGCCAGCAGCTTATTTCGTCAGCCCCAGCATTTT.

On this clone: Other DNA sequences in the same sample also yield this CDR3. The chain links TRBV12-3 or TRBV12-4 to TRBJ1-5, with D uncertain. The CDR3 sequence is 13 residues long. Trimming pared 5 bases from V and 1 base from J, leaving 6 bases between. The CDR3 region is CASSPGSNQPQHF. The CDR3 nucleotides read TGTGCCAGCAGTCCAGGAAGCAATCAGCCCCAGCATTTT.

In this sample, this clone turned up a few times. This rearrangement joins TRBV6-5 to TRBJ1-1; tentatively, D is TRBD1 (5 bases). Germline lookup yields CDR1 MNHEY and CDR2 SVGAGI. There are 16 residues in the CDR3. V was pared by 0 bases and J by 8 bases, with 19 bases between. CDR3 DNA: TGTGCCAGCAGTTACTCCATTCGGAGGGGCTCACTAGAAGCTTTCTTT. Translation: CASSYSIRRGSLEAFF.

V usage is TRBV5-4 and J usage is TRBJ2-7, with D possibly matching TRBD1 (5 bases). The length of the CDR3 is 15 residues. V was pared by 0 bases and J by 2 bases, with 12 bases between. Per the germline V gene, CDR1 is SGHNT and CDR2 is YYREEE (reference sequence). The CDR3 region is CASSLEFQGPYEQYF. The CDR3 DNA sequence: TGTGCCAGCAGCTTGGAGTTCCAGGGCCCCTACGAGCAGTACTTC. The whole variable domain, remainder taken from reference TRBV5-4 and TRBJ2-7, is ETGVTQSPTHLIKTRGQQVTLRCSSQSGHNTVSWYQQALGQGPQFIFQYYREEENGRGNFPPRFSGLQFPNYSSELNVNALELDDSALYLCASSLEFQGPYEQYFGPGTRLTVT.

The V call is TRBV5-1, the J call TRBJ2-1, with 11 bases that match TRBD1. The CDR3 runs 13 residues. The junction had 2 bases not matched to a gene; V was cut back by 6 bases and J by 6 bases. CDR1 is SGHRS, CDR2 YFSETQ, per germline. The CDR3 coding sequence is TGCGCCAGCATGGGACAGGGGGGCAATGAGCAGTTCTTC. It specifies CASMGQGGNEQFF.

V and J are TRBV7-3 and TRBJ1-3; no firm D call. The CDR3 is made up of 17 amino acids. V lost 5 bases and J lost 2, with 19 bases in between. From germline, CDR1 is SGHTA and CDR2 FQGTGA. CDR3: CASSPRVSRATGNTIYF. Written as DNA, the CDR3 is TGTGCCAGCAGCCCGCGAGTCTCACGCGCCACTGGAAACACCATATATTTT.